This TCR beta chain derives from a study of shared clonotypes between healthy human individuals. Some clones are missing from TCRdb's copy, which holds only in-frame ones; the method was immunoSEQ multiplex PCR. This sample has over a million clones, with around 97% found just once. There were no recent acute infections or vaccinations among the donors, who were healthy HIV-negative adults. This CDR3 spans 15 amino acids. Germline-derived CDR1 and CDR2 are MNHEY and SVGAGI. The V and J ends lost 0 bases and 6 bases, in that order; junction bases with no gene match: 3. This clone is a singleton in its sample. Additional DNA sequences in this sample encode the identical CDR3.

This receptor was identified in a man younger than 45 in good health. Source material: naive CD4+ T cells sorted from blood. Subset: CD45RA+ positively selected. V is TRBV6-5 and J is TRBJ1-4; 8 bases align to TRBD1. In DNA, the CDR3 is TGTGCCAGCAGTTACTCCGGGACAGGTGATGAAAAACTGTTTTTT. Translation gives CASSYSGTGDEKLFF.